This T cell receptor beta chain derives from a study of T-cell reconstitution after alpha-beta-depleted transplantation in children listed by TCRdb under 2016. As for the study more broadly: Using TCR repertoire profiling, the study followed T-cell immune reconstitution in a quantitative way in children after TCRalphabeta/CD19-depleted allogeneic hematopoietic cell transplantation.

Notes on this clonotype: Its cognate antigen has yet to be identified. No quality values exist for individual bases; no much larger clone is one base distant.

Library prep was done by PCR. Sequenced using an Illumina HiSeq 2500. Molecular barcoding was employed in the preparation of TCR libraries, with unique molecular identifiers being used to normalize TCRbeta repertoire quantification. TCRdb reprocessed the public reads (quality trimming at Q25 with fastp, clone calling with MiXCR) and kept in-frame beta chains. Under each unique CDR3 protein, matching rows form one entry showing the most common genes and DNA. Recorded for this sample are about 500,000 distinct CDR3 sequences; 32% of them occurred a single time. Around 2.3% of the sample belongs to the ten largest clones. The V and J ends are trimmed by 8 bases and 3 bases, leaving 10 bases between them. The cysteine opens and the phenylalanine closes a CDR3 of 12 amino acids. The only DNA kept is the CDR3, 36 bases in frame from the first base. CDR1 and CDR2 were assigned from the germline V gene (reference sequence) as LNHNV and YYDKDF.

The material sequenced was PBMCs from the stem cell graft donor, taken from the stem cell graft. The chain is assembled from TRBV15 and TRBJ1-1, with a tentative D gene TRBD1 over 5 matching bases. The receptor comes from a human donor who donated a stem cell graft to a child with aplastic anemia. The CDR3 is CATGAWDTEAFF. The DNA reads TGTGCCACCGGGGCGTGGGACACTGAAGCTTTCTTT.